This paragraph covers one T cell receptor (beta chain) sequence. Its antigen is undetermined. Negative isolation was used for CD8+ and CD4+ T cells and FACS enrichment for TEMRA cells. CDR3 size: 12 residues. CDR1 and CDR2 (germline): LNHDA, SQIVND (reference sequence). V lost 3 bases and J lost 3, with 3 bases in between. This sample stems from a study of CD8 T cells in Susac syndrome. Study observations and caveats: The number of individuals included in the study's TCR sequencing and HLA analysis was acknowledged as relatively small.

When the RNA was reverse transcribed, random hexamers were used with an input of roughly 0.5 to 1 ug. Amplification of TCR beta CDR3 used immunoSEQ multiplex PCR across 54 Vbeta and 13 Jbeta. TCRdb reprocessed the immunoSEQ multiplex PCR reads with MiXCR, giving one entry per CDR3 protein. The profile covers roughly 200,000 distinct CDR3 sequences, with roughly 94% appearing a single time and approximately 0.08% taken by the ten largest. The rearrangement joins TRBV19 to TRBJ2-1; D uncertain. The material sequenced was CD4+ T cells from PBMCs. The sequence derives from a human donor with multiple sclerosis. In DNA, the CDR3 is TGTGCCAGTAGTATGAGCTACAATGAGCAGTTCTTC. It yields the protein CASSMSYNEQFF.